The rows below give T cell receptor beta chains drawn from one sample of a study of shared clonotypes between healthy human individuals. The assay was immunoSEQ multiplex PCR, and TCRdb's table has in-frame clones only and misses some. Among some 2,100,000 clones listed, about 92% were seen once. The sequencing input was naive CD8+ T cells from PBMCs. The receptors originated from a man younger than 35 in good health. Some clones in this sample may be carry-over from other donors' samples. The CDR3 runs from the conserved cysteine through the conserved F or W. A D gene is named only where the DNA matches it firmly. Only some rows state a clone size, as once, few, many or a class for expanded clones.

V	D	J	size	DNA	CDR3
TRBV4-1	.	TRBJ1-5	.	TGCGCCAGCAGCCAAGTTGACGTGGCAAGTAGCAATCAGCCCCAGCATTTT	CASSQVDVASSNQPQHF
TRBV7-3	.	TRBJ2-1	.	TGTGCCAGCAGCCAGGGGTTTGAGCAGTTCTTC	CASSQGFEQFF
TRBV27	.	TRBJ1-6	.	TGTGCCAGCACGTTTGACCTGGGGTCACCCCTCCACTTT	CASTFDLGSPLHF
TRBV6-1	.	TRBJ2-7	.	TGTGCCAGCAGTGGTCCCGGTGACGAGCAGTACTTC	CASSGPGDEQYF
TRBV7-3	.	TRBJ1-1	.	TGTGCCAGCAGCCCCTCCTTCTTATTGGCCATGAACACTGAAGCTTTCTTT	CASSPSFLLAMNTEAFF
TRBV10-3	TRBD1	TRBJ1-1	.	TGTGCCACTTTAGACAGGGTAGCTTTGGGTGGCACTGAAGCTTTCTTT	CATLDRVALGGTEAFF
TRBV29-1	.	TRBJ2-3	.	TGCAGCGTTGTCGGGATCAGAGCAGATACGCAGTATTTT	CSVVGIRADTQYF
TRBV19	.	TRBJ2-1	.	TGTGCCAGTAGTATGTTCGGTCGCGCCATAGAGCAGTTCTTC	CASSMFGRAIEQFF
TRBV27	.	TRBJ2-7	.	TGTGCCAGCAGGGGAACAGGGTATCGCGAGCAGTACTTC	CASRGTGYREQYF
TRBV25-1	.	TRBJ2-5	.	TGTGCCAGCAGTGACAGCGGAAAAGAGACCCAGTACTTC	CASSDSGKETQYF
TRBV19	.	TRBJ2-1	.	TGTGCCAGTAGTATCCGGCCAGGGGTCAAAAATGAGCAGTTCTTC	CASSIRPGVKNEQFF
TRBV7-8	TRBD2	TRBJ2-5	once	TGTGCCAGCAGCTCCGCACTAGCGGCAAGCCAGGAGACCCAGTACTTC	CASSSALAASQETQYF
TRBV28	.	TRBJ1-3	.	TGTGCCAGCAGCCCCCTAACTCCGGATACGTCTGGAAACACCATATATTTT	CASSPLTPDTSGNTIYF
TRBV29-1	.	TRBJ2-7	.	TGCAGCGTTGAGGGAGAGCGATACGAGCAGTACTTC	CSVEGERYEQYF
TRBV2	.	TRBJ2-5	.	TGTGCCAGCAGGGGTAGCCGGGGGCGGCAAGAGACCCAGTACTTC	CASRGSRGRQETQYF
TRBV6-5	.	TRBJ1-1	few	TGTGCCAGCGGCAACACTGAAGCTTTCTTT	CASGNTEAFF
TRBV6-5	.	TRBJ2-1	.	TGTGCCAGCAGTTACAGATCTCAGGGAACCAATGAGCAGTTCTTC	CASSYRSQGTNEQFF
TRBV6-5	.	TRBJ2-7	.	TGTGCCAGCAGACTATATACGGGGCACGACGAGCAGTACTTC	CASRLYTGHDEQYF
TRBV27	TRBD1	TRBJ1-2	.	TGTGCCAGCAGTTCCTGGGACAGGCGATACTATGGCTACACCTTC	CASSSWDRRYYGYTF
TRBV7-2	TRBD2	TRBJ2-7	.	TGTGCCAGCAGTTTAATAGCGGGAGGGCCCTACGAGCAGTACTTC	CASSLIAGGPYEQYF
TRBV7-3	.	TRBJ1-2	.	TGTGCCAGCAGCCCAATTCGCAAGGCTAACTATGGCTACACCTTC	CASSPIRKANYGYTF
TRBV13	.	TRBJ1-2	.	TGTGCCAGCAGCTCAGGGGCCTTTAGTTATGGCTACACCTTC	CASSSGAFSYGYTF
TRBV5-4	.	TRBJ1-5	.	TGTGCCAGCAGCTTGGGGGGGGGAAGGATTAACAATCAGCCCCAGCATTTT	CASSLGGGRINNQPQHF
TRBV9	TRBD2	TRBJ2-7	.	TGTGCCAGCAGCGTTAGCGGGACCAACTCCTACGAGCAGTACTTC	CASSVSGTNSYEQYF
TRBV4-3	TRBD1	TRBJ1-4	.	TGCGCCAGCAGCCAAGCCTGGGACAGGGCTAATGAAAAACTGTTTTTT	CASSQAWDRANEKLFF
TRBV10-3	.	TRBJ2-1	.	TGTGCCATCAGTGACCCGACTAGGAGAAATGAGCAGTTCTTC	CAISDPTRRNEQFF
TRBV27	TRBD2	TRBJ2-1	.	TGTGCCAGCAGTTTATTGTTCGGGGAGGGATACAATGAGCAGTTCTTC	CASSLLFGEGYNEQFF
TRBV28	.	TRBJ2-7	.	TGTGCCAGCAGTTCTTCCCGGGCTGGGGAGCAGTACTTC	CASSSSRAGEQYF
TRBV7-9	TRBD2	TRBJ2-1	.	TGTGCCAGCAGCACGACTAGCGGTTACAATGAGCAGTTCTTC	CASSTTSGYNEQFF
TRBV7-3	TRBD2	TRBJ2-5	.	TGTGCCAGCAGCTTAACCGGGACTAGCGTCAAAGAGACCCAGTACTTC	CASSLTGTSVKETQYF
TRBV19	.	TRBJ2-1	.	TGTGCCAGTAGTACCGATAGGTGGGGGAGCTCCTACAATGAGCAGTTCTTC	CASSTDRWGSSYNEQFF
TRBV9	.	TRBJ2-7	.	TGTGCCAGCAGCCCTCAGGGACGGCCCTACGAGCAGTACTTC	CASSPQGRPYEQYF
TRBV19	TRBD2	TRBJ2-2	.	TGTGCCAGTAGTATGACTAGCGCGAACACCGGGGAGCTGTTTTTT	CASSMTSANTGELFF
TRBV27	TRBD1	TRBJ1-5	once	TGTGCCAGCAGCCAACAGGGGGCGGTTCAGCCCCAGCATTTT	CASSQQGAVQPQHF
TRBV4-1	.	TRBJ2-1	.	TGCGCCAGCAGCCATGATCCTAGCGTGTCCTACAATGAGCAGTTCTTC	CASSHDPSVSYNEQFF
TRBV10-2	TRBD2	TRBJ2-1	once	TGCGCCAGCAGAGGGACTAGCGGGAGGACCAATGAGCAGTTCTTC	CASRGTSGRTNEQFF
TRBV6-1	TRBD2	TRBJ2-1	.	TGTGCCAGCGGGATTACTAGCGGGAGATACAATGAGCAGTTCTTC	CASGITSGRYNEQFF
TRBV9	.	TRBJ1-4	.	TGTGCCAGCAGCGTCGGGGGTGGAACTAATGAAAAACTGTTTTTT	CASSVGGGTNEKLFF
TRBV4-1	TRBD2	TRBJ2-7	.	TGCGCCAGCAGCCAAGAATTCGGGACTAGCGCGGCCTACGAGCAGTACTTC	CASSQEFGTSAAYEQYF
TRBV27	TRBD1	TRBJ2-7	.	TGTGCCAGCAGTTTCGCTCGACAGGGCTACGAGCAGTACTTC	CASSFARQGYEQYF
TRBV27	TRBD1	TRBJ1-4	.	TGTGCCAGCAGTCCACAGGGGGCCGCAACTAATGAAAAACTGTTTTTT	CASSPQGAATNEKLFF
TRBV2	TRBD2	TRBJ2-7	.	TGTGCCAGCAGCCCGGGACTAGCGGGAGCGGGCTACGAGCAGTACTTC	CASSPGLAGAGYEQYF
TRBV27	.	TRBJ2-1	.	TGTGCCAGCAGTCCACGGATCTATAACAATGAGCAGTTCTTC	CASSPRIYNNEQFF
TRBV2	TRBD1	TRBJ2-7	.	TGTGCCAGCGAGGGGGCGACCTACGAGCAGTACTTC	CASEGATYEQYF
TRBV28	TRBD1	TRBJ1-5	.	TGTGCCAGCAGTTTAGGACAGGGGTACCTATATAGCAATCAGCCCCAGCATTTT	CASSLGQGYLYSNQPQHF
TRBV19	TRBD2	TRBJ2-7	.	TGTGCCAGTAGTATCGGGACTAGCTTCTACGAGCAGTACTTC	CASSIGTSFYEQYF
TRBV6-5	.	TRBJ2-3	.	TGTGCCAGCAGTTATCGCGGCACAGATACGCAGTATTTT	CASSYRGTDTQYF
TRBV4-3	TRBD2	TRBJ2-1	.	TGCGCCAGCAGCCAAGGGAGCGGGAGTAGCGATGAGCAGTTCTTC	CASSQGSGSSDEQFF
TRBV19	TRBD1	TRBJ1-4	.	TGTGCCAGTAGTCCACGGACAGGGCGGGATGAAAAACTGTTTTTT	CASSPRTGRDEKLFF
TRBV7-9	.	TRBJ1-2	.	TGTGCCAGCAGCACGGACCTCCCGGCGGTCGGGCGGGGCGGCTACACCTTC	CASSTDLPAVGRGGYTF
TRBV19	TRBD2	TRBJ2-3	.	TGTGCCAGTAGTATAGATCTAGAGGCTAGCGGGAGGGCCCCCCCAGATACGCAGTATTTT	CASSIDLEASGRAPPDTQYF
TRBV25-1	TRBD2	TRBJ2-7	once	TGTGCCAGCAGTGGGCGGGCGGGAGGTTACTACGAGCAGTACTTC	CASSGRAGGYYEQYF
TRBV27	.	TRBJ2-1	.	TGTGCCAGCAGGGGACAAAACTACAATGAGCAGTTCTTC	CASRGQNYNEQFF
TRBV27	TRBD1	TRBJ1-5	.	TGTGCCAGCAGTAAGGGACAGGGAGTATGGGGCAATCAGCCCCAGCATTTT	CASSKGQGVWGNQPQHF